These 28 T cell receptor beta chains were all obtained from the same sample, sequenced in a study of OX40 agonist ivuxolimab in advanced cancers. Using immunoSEQ multiplex PCR, the repertoire was profiled, and TCRdb retains in-frame clones only, with some absent. The data contain 45,000 to 60,000 clones, about nine tenths of them seen just once; the ten biggest clones take up 5.4%. This sample comprised CD4+ or CD8+ T cells sorted from blood, obtained in a trial of the OX40 agonist ivuxolimab. The receptors originated from an adult with an advanced solid tumor such as melanoma, head and neck, liver or kidney cancer.

The J gene is TRBJ2-2, the V gene TRBV11-3, with 7 bases that match TRBD2. The CDR3 length is 15 residues. Trimming removed 3 bases from V and 3 bases from J; junction bases left unmatched: 4. Germline V gene data show CDR1 as SGHNT and CDR2 as YENEEA. CDR3 nucleotide sequence: TGTGCCAGCAGCTTGGGGGGGAGGCACACCGGGGAGCTGTTTTTT. Protein: CASSLGGRHTGELFF. Looking up the rest from reference TRBV11-3 and TRBJ2-2 gives the full variable domain: EAGVVQSPRYKIIEKKQPVAFWCNPISGHNTLYWYLQNLGQGPELLIRYENEEAVDDSQLPKDRFSAERLKGVDSTLKIQPAELGDSAVYLCASSLGGRHTGELFFGEGSRLTVL.

This chain joins TRBV15 and TRBJ2-7; 8 bases are shared with TRBD1. The length of the CDR3 is 15 residues. J was trimmed by 3 bases and V by 3 bases; bases with no gene match: 7. Germline V lookup: CDR1 LNHNV, CDR2 YYDKDF (reference sequence). CDR3 coding DNA: TGTGCCACCAGCAGTGGACAGGGCTGGCGCTACGAGCAGTACTTC. Translated: CATSSGQGWRYEQYF.

V and J are TRBV13 and TRBJ2-7; 13 nucleotides align to TRBD2. Germline CDR1 and CDR2: PRHDT and FYEKMQ (reference sequence). The CDR3 extends over 15 amino acids. V trimming: 3 bases; J trimming: 4 bases; junction bases outside the gene matches: 3. This CDR3 is CASSFGTSGNYEQYF. The DNA for the CDR3 is TGTGCCAGCAGCTTCGGGACTAGCGGGAATTACGAGCAGTACTTC.

The V gene is TRBV2, the J gene TRBJ1-1, with D unclear. CDR3 length equals 11 residues. The germline V and J ends were trimmed by 6 bases and 3 bases, with 5 bases remaining between them. CDR1 is SNHLY, CDR2 FYNNEI, per germline. CDR3 region: CASRSYTEAFF. Written as DNA, the CDR3 is TGTGCCAGCAGGAGCTACACTGAAGCTTTCTTT.

V is TRBV7-6 and J is TRBJ2-2, with TRBD1 identical over 11 bases. Germline trimming cut 2 bases from V and 8 bases from J; bases unmatched to any gene: 10. Per the germline V gene, CDR1 is SGHVS and CDR2 is FNYEAQ. This CDR3 spans 17 amino acids. The CDR3 region has the DNA TGTGCCAGCAGCTTATTCGTTGGGACAGGGGGACGGGGGGAGCTGTTTTTT. The encoded protein is CASSLFVGTGGRGELFF.

The chain links TRBV28 to TRBJ2-5; D call uncertain. Gene TRBJ2-7 matches the end of the DNA better, so the J call may be wrong. The CDR3 contains 11 residues. In germline, CDR1 is MDHEN, CDR2 SYDVKM. The CDR3 sequence: CASSNFYEQYF. The CDR3 DNA sequence: TGTGCCAGCAGCAATTTCTACGAGCAGTACTTC.

The chain recombines TRBV18 with TRBJ1-5; D is uncertain. Trimming cost V 3 bases and J 2 bases, with 5 bases left between them. Germline CDR1 KGHSH, CDR2 LQKENI. This CDR3 is 13 amino acids long. The CDR3 loop is CASSPAGNQPQHF. CDR3 nucleotides: TGTGCCAGCTCACCGGCCGGCAATCAGCCCCAGCATTTT.

The chain is built from TRBV29-1 and TRBJ2-1, with 9 bases identical to TRBD2. CDR3 length equals 13 residues. The V and J ends lost 5 bases and 7 bases, in that order; junction bases with no gene match: 6. The germline V gene has CDR1 SQVTM and CDR2 ANQGSEA. The chain's CDR3 is CSVPREGGNEQFF. CDR3 nucleotide sequence: TGCAGCGTTCCGCGGGAGGGCGGGAATGAGCAGTTCTTC.

The rearrangement uses TRBV29-1 and TRBJ2-4; D is ambiguous. The CDR3 loop spans 13 amino acids. Germline loops: CDR1 SQVTM, CDR2 ANQGSEA. V lost 6 bases and J lost 0, with 9 bases in between. CDR3 loop: CSVVPGAKNIQYF. The CDR3 nucleotides read TGCAGCGTCGTGCCGGGAGCCAAAAACATTCAGTACTTC. Combining the CDR3 with reference TRBV29-1 and TRBJ2-4 gives the whole variable domain SAVISQKPSRDICQRGTSLTIQCQVDSQVTMMFWYRQQPGQSLTLIATANQGSEATYESGFVIDKFPISRPNLTFSTLTVSNMSPEDSSIYLCSVVPGAKNIQYFGAGTRLSVL.

This rearrangement joins TRBV6-6 to TRBJ2-2, with D hard to call. In germline, CDR1 is MNHNY, CDR2 SVGAGI (reference sequence). This CDR3 is built from 12 residues. V lost 6 bases, J lost 7 bases, and 9 bases lay in between. CDR3 bases: TGTGCCAGCAGGCAAGACTTCGGGGAGCTGTTTTTT. Amino acids: CASRQDFGELFF.

The genes are TRBV7-2 and TRBJ1-2; TRBD1 matches at 9 bases. The CDR3 sequence is 13 residues long. After removal of 8 bases from V and 2 bases from J, the junction contained 3 bases not matched to a gene. Germline lookup yields CDR1 SGHTA and CDR2 FQGNSA. The DNA for the CDR3 is TGTGCCAGCGGGGGACAGGGCAACTATGGCTACACCTTC. Amino acid sequence: CASGGQGNYGYTF.

The table lists this clone with a count of one. The sample carries other DNA sequences with the same CDR3. The genes are TRBV4-1 and TRBJ2-5; 7 bases match TRBD2. CDR3 length equals 17 residues. Germline lookup yields CDR1 MGHRA and CDR2 YSYEKL. Trimming removed 0 bases from V and 0 bases from J; junction bases left unmatched: 7. For the CDR3, the DNA is TGCGCCAGCAGCCAAGAATATCCTAGCGGCCACCAAGAGACCCAGTACTTC. Protein: CASSQEYPSGHQETQYF.

The chain is built from TRBV2 and TRBJ1-2; the D gene is possibly TRBD1 (6 bases). The CDR3 is made up of 14 amino acids. CDR1 SNHLY and CDR2 FYNNEI come from the germline V gene. The V end was cut by 6 bases, the J end by 4 bases, with 15 bases between. The CDR3 loop reads CASRAQGKGYGYTF. The CDR3 nucleotides are TGTGCCAGCAGGGCACAGGGTAAGGGCTATGGCTACACCTTC.

The rearrangement links TRBV9 to TRBJ2-2; 12 bases map to TRBD2. CDR3 length: 16 residues. Germline CDR1 reads SGDLS; CDR2 reads YYNGEE. The V gene end was trimmed by 4 bases and the J gene end by 4 bases; junction bases not matched to a gene: 5. The CDR3 sequence is CASSPSTSGSTGELFF. DNA for the CDR3: TGTGCCAGCAGCCCATCGACTAGCGGGAGCACCGGGGAGCTGTTTTTT.

The J gene is TRBJ2-1, the V gene TRBV18, with D possibly being TRBD1 (6 bases). The germline V gene has CDR1 KGHSH and CDR2 LQKENI. Trimming removed 5 bases at V and 0 bases at J, with 8 bases between. This CDR3 region has 14 residues. The CDR3 sequence is CASSDRNSYNEQFF. The DNA of the CDR3 is TGTGCCAGCTCAGACAGGAACTCCTACAATGAGCAGTTCTTC.

The chain carries TRBV9 and TRBJ2-5, with TRBD2 matching over 7 bases. From germline, CDR1 is SGDLS and CDR2 YYNGEE. V lost 4 bases to trimming and J lost 5 bases; unmatched junction nucleotides: 8. The CDR3 length is 14 residues. Here the CDR3 DNA reads TGTGCCAGCAGCTCTGGGAGGGCCGGGGAGACCCAGTACTTC. Protein product: CASSSGRAGETQYF.

The sample holds one count of this clone. V is TRBV25-1 and J is TRBJ2-1; 10 bases match TRBD1. V dropped 6 bases and J dropped 4; count of bases not matched to a gene: 9. CDR1 MGHDK and CDR2 SYGVNS come from the germline V gene. The CDR3 is 16 amino acids. The CDR3, as DNA: TGTGCCAGCAGCCCGCCGGGACAGGGGAGGTACAATGAGCAGTTCTTC. Translation: CASSPPGQGRYNEQFF.

The genes are TRBV7-6 and TRBJ2-2, with D maybe TRBD2 (6 bases). The germline V gene encodes CDR1 SGHVS and CDR2 FNYEAQ. The CDR3 loop spans 16 amino acids. V gave up 5 bases and J gave up 2 bases, with 15 bases separating them. This chain's CDR3 is CASSRQEGTNTGELFF. Written as DNA, the CDR3 is TGTGCCAGCAGCCGCCAAGAAGGGACTAACACCGGGGAGCTGTTTTTT.

The J gene is TRBJ2-5, the V gene TRBV5-1, with a weak D call TRBD1 (5 bases). The CDR3 runs 14 residues. V was shortened by 4 bases and J by 4 bases, with 14 bases between the two germline ends. CDR1 and CDR2 from the germline V gene are SGHRS and YFSETQ. DNA of the CDR3: TGCGCCAGCAGCCTCCAGTCCACAGGAGAGACCCAGTACTTC. As protein: CASSLQSTGETQYF.

In regard to this clone: A junction boundary mismatches the germline segment, possibly from a read error. This sequence joins TRBV7-9 and TRBJ1-2; D is perhaps TRBD1 (6 bases). Germline V lookup: CDR1 SEHNR, CDR2 FQNEAQ (reference sequence). The CDR3 has 15 residues. CDR3 amino acids: CASSVAGAPNYGYTF. As DNA, the CDR3 is TGTGCCAGCAGCGTAGCAGGGGCGCCTAACTATGGCTACACCTTC.

In regard to this clone: This CDR3 is also generated by other DNA sequences in the sample. The J gene is TRBJ1-3, the V gene TRBV18; TRBD1 agrees at 7 bases. Per germline, CDR1 KGHSH and CDR2 LQKENI. The CDR3 consists of 17 residues. V lost 6 bases and J lost 0; bases outside the gene matches: 11. CDR3 bases: TGTGCCAGCTCGCCAGAGACAGGGCCCATCTCTGGAAACACCATATATTTT. This codes for CASSPETGPISGNTIYF. The full variable domain, its missing parts supplied by reference TRBV18 and TRBJ1-3, is NAGVMQNPRHLVRRRGQEARLRCSPMKGHSHVYWYRQLPEEGLKFMVYLQKENIIDESGMPKERFSAEFPKEGPSILRIQQVVRGDSAAYFCASSPETGPISGNTIYFGEGSWLTVV.

The V and J genes are TRBV25-1 and TRBJ1-2, with 10 bases that match TRBD1. The CDR3 is made up of 14 amino acids. Germline trimming cut 3 bases from V and 4 bases from J; bases unmatched to any gene: 2. The V gene's germline CDR1 is MGHDK and CDR2 SYGVNS. The CDR3 bases are TGTGCCAGCAGTGACGACAGGGGGCCCTATGGCTACACCTTC. Its translation: CASSDDRGPYGYTF.

The DNA of the CDR3 is TGTGCCAGCAGCATCCGACAGCCAAGAGGAGGTACAGATACGCAGTATTTT. Amino acid sequence: CASSIRQPRGGTDTQYF. The chain uses TRBV7-9 and TRBJ2-3, with D possibly being TRBD1 or TRBD2 (5 bases each). Trimming removed 5 bases from V and 3 bases from J, with 21 bases in between. The CDR3 consists of 17 residues. Looked up from germline, CDR1 is SEHNR and CDR2 is FQNEAQ (reference sequence).

V and J are TRBV15 and TRBJ2-7; 7 bases map to TRBD2. Trimming took 3 bases from V and 4 from J; bases not matched to a gene: 9. This CDR3 region has 15 residues. The V gene's germline CDR1 is LNHNV and CDR2 YYDKDF (reference sequence). In nucleotides, the CDR3 is TGTGCCACCAGCAGTCTTTTGGGCGGGAGTTACGAGCAGTACTTC. Translating gives CATSSLLGGSYEQYF.

CDR3 coding DNA: TGTGCCAGCAGCTTGAGTACCTCGAGGGAGACCCAGTACTTC. Amino acid sequence: CASSLSTSRETQYF. The chain uses TRBV5-4 and TRBJ2-5; D not resolved. Between the trimmed V and J ends, which lost 1 base and 5 bases, there was a span of 12 bases. CDR1 and CDR2 from the germline V gene are SGHNT and YYREEE (reference sequence). The CDR3 sequence is 14 residues long.

The V and J genes are TRBV7-2 and TRBJ2-3, with D uncertain. Trimming stripped 4 bases from V and 2 bases from J, with 10 bases between. The CDR3 length is 14 residues. The V gene's germline CDR1 is SGHTA and CDR2 FQGNSA. The CDR3 protein is CASSWSGITDTQYF. The DNA for the CDR3 is TGTGCCAGCAGCTGGTCAGGTATCACAGATACGCAGTATTTT.

The count of this clone is one. The V gene is TRBV18, the J gene TRBJ2-7, with D unclear. With 6 bases removed from V and 4 bases from J, the gap between germline ends came to 16 bases. CDR1 KGHSH and CDR2 LQKENI come from the germline V gene. The CDR3 covers 14 residues. CDR3 loop: CASSPPSEKYEQYF. The CDR3, as DNA: TGTGCCAGCTCTCCTCCGAGCGAGAAATACGAGCAGTACTTC.

V usage is TRBV5-6 and J usage is TRBJ2-2; D not certain. This CDR3 has 13 residues. Germline loops: CDR1 SGHDT, CDR2 YYEEEE. V was pared by 5 bases and J by 6 bases, with 11 bases between. The CDR3 DNA reads TGTGCCAGCAGTCGATTCGGTGCCGGGGAGCTGTTTTTT. Amino acid sequence: CASSRFGAGELFF.